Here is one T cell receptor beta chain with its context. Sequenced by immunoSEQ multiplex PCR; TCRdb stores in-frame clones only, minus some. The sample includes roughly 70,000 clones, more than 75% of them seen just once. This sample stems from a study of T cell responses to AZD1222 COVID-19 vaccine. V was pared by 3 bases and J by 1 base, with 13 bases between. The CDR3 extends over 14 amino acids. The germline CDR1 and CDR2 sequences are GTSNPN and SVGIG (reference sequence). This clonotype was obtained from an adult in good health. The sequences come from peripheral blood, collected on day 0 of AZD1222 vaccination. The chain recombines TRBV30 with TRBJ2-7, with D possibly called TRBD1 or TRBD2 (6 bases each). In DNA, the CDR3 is TGTGCCTGGAGGAGGGGGGCCAGTTCCTACGAGCAGTACTTC. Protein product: CAWRRGASSYEQYF. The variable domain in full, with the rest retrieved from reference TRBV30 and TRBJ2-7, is SQTIHQWPATLVQPVGSPLSLECTVEGTSNPNLYWYRQAAGRGLQLLFYSVGIGQISSEVPQNLSASRPQDRQFILSSKKLLLSDSGFYLCAWRRGASSYEQYFGPGTRLTVT.